These 32 T cell receptor beta chains originate from one sample sequenced in a study of CD8 T cells in ankylosing spondylitis. TCRdb processed the 5' RACE reads anew with MiXCR; each CDR3 protein has one entry. Of a few hundred thousand distinct CDR3 sequences in the sample, 15% to 20% were seen once. The sequenced material came from blood, either unsorted or a sorted T cell fraction (not recorded which). Receptors were obtained from a male donor with ankylosing spondylitis or in good health (not recorded which).

This clonotype was recorded many times. V is TRBV4-1 and J is TRBJ2-7; 14 nucleotides agree with TRBD2. CDR1 MGHRA and CDR2 YSYEKL come from the germline V gene. V lost 4 bases, J lost 9 bases, and 2 bases stayed unmatched. The CDR3 covers 13 residues. CDR3 DNA sequence: TGCGCCAGCAGCCCGGGACTAGCGGGAGTGCAGTACTTC. This gives the protein CASSPGLAGVQYF.

This clonotype was seen only a few times. The genes are TRBV29-1 and TRBJ2-1; 7 nucleotides line up with TRBD1. Trimming cost V 1 base and J 4 bases; bases outside gene matches: 10. The CDR3 extends over 16 amino acids. CDR1 and CDR2 from the germline V gene are SQVTM and ANQGSEA. DNA of the CDR3: TGCAGCGTTGAAGGGGTACGGGACAGAGGTTACAATGAGCAGTTCTTC. It yields the protein CSVEGVRDRGYNEQFF.

This clonotype was detected ten times or more. The genes are TRBV5-1 and TRBJ2-1; D not resolved. Germline values: CDR1 SGHRS, CDR2 YFSETQ. The CDR3 length is 15 residues. Deletions cut 0 bases from V and 0 bases from J, with 7 bases between. CDR3 amino acids: CASSLVGNSYNEQFF. The CDR3 nucleotides read TGCGCCAGCAGCTTGGTGGGCAACTCCTACAATGAGCAGTTCTTC.

This clonotype came up many times. The chain uses TRBV7-8 and TRBJ2-3; TRBD2 might be the D (7 bases). Trimming stripped 5 bases from V and 2 bases from J, with 20 bases between. The CDR3 consists of 17 residues. The germline V gene encodes CDR1 SGHVS and CDR2 FQNEAQ. Written as DNA, the CDR3 is TGTGCCAGCAGCCCTGGGGGGCTAGCGGACGACACAGATACGCAGTATTTT. It codes for CASSPGGLADDTDTQYF. The full variable domain, its missing parts supplied by reference TRBV7-8 and TRBJ2-3, is GAGVSQSPRYKVAKRGQDVALRCDPISGHVSLFWYQQALGQGPEFLTYFQNEAQLDKSGLPSDRFFAERPEGSVSTLKIQRTQQEDSAVYLCASSPGGLADDTDTQYFGPGTRLTVL.

This clonotype has at least ten counts. CDR3 region: CASSLDSGTYNEQFF. As DNA, the CDR3 is TGTGCCAGCAGCTTAGATAGCGGGACTTACAATGAGCAGTTCTTC. The chain employs TRBV11-1 and TRBJ2-1, with TRBD2 matching over 8 bases. Trimming cost V 1 base and J 4 bases; bases outside gene matches: 3. Germline V CDR1 and CDR2: SGHAT, FQDESV (reference sequence). The length of the CDR3 is 15 residues.

V and J are TRBV7-2 and TRBJ2-2, with D possibly being TRBD2 (6 bases). CDR1 is SGHTA, CDR2 FQGNSA, per germline. Trimming removed 3 bases at V and 8 bases at J, with 7 bases between. The CDR3 runs to 12 residues. The chain's CDR3 is CASSFGRGELFF. CDR3 DNA sequence: TGTGCCAGCAGCTTCGGGAGAGGGGAGCTGTTTTTT.

The chain couples TRBV7-9 to TRBJ2-3; D unresolved. The germline V gene encodes CDR1 SEHNR and CDR2 FQNEAQ (reference sequence). V lost 7 bases and J lost 0, with 8 bases in between. CDR3 size: 13 residues. CDR3 in DNA: TGTGCCAGCATCCCCGGCAGCACAGATACGCAGTATTTT. Its translation is CASIPGSTDTQYF.

This clonotype has just a few counts. This chain joins TRBV29-1 and TRBJ2-5; 11 nucleotides align to TRBD2. Germline lookup yields CDR1 SQVTM and CDR2 ANQGSEA. CDR3 length: 12 residues. The V segment lost 7 bases and the J segment 5 bases; nucleotides outside the gene matches: 3. The CDR3 sequence is CSAWTSGETQYF. Here the CDR3 DNA reads TGCAGCGCCTGGACTAGCGGGGAGACCCAGTACTTC. Full variable domain (rest looked up from reference TRBV29-1 and TRBJ2-5): SAVISQKPSRDICQRGTSLTIQCQVDSQVTMMFWYRQQPGQSLTLIATANQGSEATYESGFVIDKFPISRPNLTFSTLTVSNMSPEDSSIYLCSAWTSGETQYFGPGTRLLVL.

A few counts support this clonotype. The chain couples TRBV5-1 to TRBJ2-7; 9 bases are shared with TRBD1. With V trimmed by 4 bases and J by 6 bases, 11 bases remained unmatched. The length of the CDR3 is 15 residues. Per the germline V gene, CDR1 is SGHRS and CDR2 is YFSETQ. CDR3 nucleotide sequence: TGCGCCAGCAGCGTAACCGGGACAGGGACGGTCGAGCAGTACTTC. Protein sequence: CASSVTGTGTVEQYF.

The chain combines TRBV4-1 with TRBJ2-7; 10 bases align to TRBD1. Germline V gene data show CDR1 as MGHRA and CDR2 as YSYEKL. CDR3 length equals 17 residues. J gave up 3 bases and V 0 bases, and 8 bases lay outside the gene matches. DNA of the CDR3: TGCGCCAGCAGCCAAGAGGGGGAGGACAGGGGGTTCTACGAGCAGTACTTC. It specifies CASSQEGEDRGFYEQYF.

This clonotype was seen repeatedly, ten times or more. J is TRBJ2-1 and V is TRBV5-6; TRBD2 agrees at 7 bases. Germline CDR1 is SGHDT and CDR2 is YYEEEE. J gave up 6 bases and V 1 base, and 16 bases lay outside the gene matches. The CDR3 spans 18 residues. CDR3 nucleotide sequence: TGTGCCAGCAGCTTGAGAGGGGCGGGACTAATGAAACTCAATGAGCAGTTCTTC. Protein sequence: CASSLRGAGLMKLNEQFF.

This clonotype was seen only a few times. The chain links TRBV29-1 to TRBJ2-7; D may be TRBD1 (6 bases). This CDR3 contains 14 residues. Germline CDR1 reads SQVTM; CDR2 reads ANQGSEA. Trimming removed 3 bases at V and 2 bases at J, with 14 bases between. The DNA for the CDR3 is TGCAGCGTTGAGGACAGTACTTCACCCTACGAGCAGTACTTC. Its protein is CSVEDSTSPYEQYF.

The V call is TRBV21-1, the J call TRBJ2-3. TRBV21-1 is listed as a pseudogene. This CDR3 contains 17 residues. CDR3 sequence (DNA): TGTGCCAGCAGCCACCACGACCGAACAATAGACACAGATACGCAGTATTTT. The encoded protein is CASSHHDRTIDTDTQYF.

V usage is TRBV11-1 and J usage is TRBJ2-2, with 16 bases that match TRBD2. The CDR3 is made up of 19 amino acids. In germline, CDR1 is SGHAT, CDR2 FQDESV (reference sequence). The V segment lost 2 bases and the J segment 5 bases; nucleotides outside the gene matches: 8. CDR3 in amino acids: CASSLPGTSGRARTGELFF. In nucleotides, the CDR3 is TGTGCCAGCAGCTTACCCGGGACTAGCGGGAGGGCGAGGACCGGGGAGCTGTTTTTT. The whole variable domain, remainder taken from reference TRBV11-1 and TRBJ2-2, is EAEVAQSPRYKITEKSQAVAFWCDPISGHATLYWYRQILGQGPELLVQFQDESVVDDSQLPKDRFSAERLKGVDSTLKIQPAELGDSAMYLCASSLPGTSGRARTGELFFGEGSRLTVL.

Concerning this clonotype: One junction end disagrees with the germline gene, perhaps due to a read error. V gene TRBV9 combines with J gene TRBJ2-1; 8 nucleotides match TRBD1. Germline V CDR1 and CDR2: SGDLS, YYNGEE. The CDR3 loop spans 15 amino acids. CDR3 sequence reads: CASSVGGQVYNQQFF. The CDR3 DNA follows: TGTGCCAGCAGCGTAGGGGGACAGGTCTACAATCAGCAGTTCTTC.

The rearrangement joins TRBV12-3 or TRBV12-4 to TRBJ1-5, with 7 bases identical to TRBD1. Trimming cost V 7 bases and J 3 bases; bases outside gene matches: 6. The CDR3 sequence is 14 residues long. The DNA of the CDR3 is TGTGCCAGCAACCCGACAGGGTACAATCAGCCCCAGCATTTT. Its protein product is CASNPTGYNQPQHF.

The V gene is TRBV5-1, the J gene TRBJ1-1; 8 bases map to TRBD1. Trimming at V came to 4 bases and at J to 2 bases, leaving 7 bases not matched to a gene. The CDR3 covers 15 residues. Per germline, CDR1 SGHRS and CDR2 YFSETQ. The CDR3 region has the DNA TGCGCCAGCAGCCAAAATGACAGGGGAAACACTGAAGCTTTCTTT. Translating it yields CASSQNDRGNTEAFF.

V and J are TRBV29-1 and TRBJ2-1, with 10 bases that match TRBD2. Germline V CDR1 and CDR2: SQVTM, ANQGSEA. Unmatched junction bases numbered 9, after V lost 3 bases and J lost 4 bases. The CDR3 covers 16 residues. DNA of the CDR3: TGCAGCGTTGATTCTATCCTAGCGGGAGTTTACAATGAGCAGTTCTTC. Amino acids: CSVDSILAGVYNEQFF.

The sample holds a few counts of this clonotype. This chain uses TRBV4-1 with TRBJ2-1; 7 positions agree with TRBD2. The V and J ends lost 0 bases and 4 bases, in that order; junction bases with no gene match: 6. There are 16 residues in the CDR3. Germline-derived CDR1 and CDR2 are MGHRA and YSYEKL. The CDR3 DNA follows: TGCGCCAGCAGCCAAGAAGGGCTAGCGGAATACAATGAGCAGTTCTTC. Translated: CASSQEGLAEYNEQFF.

This clonotype was seen a few times. This chain connects TRBV9 to TRBJ2-7, with no clear D. Germline values: CDR1 SGDLS, CDR2 YYNGEE. The V and J ends lost 2 bases and 2 bases respectively, with 17 bases between them. The CDR3 has 16 residues. The CDR3 here is CASSVGPDNGAYEQYF. In DNA form, the CDR3 reads TGTGCCAGCAGCGTTGGCCCCGACAACGGAGCCTACGAGCAGTACTTC.

This clonotype was detected only once. The J gene is TRBJ2-3, the V gene TRBV6-5; 7 positions agree with TRBD2. J was trimmed by 2 bases and V by 0 bases; bases with no gene match: 11. The germline gives CDR1 MNHEY, CDR2 SVGAGI. The CDR3 covers 18 residues. DNA for the CDR3: TGTGCCAGCAGTTACTCGAAGGGGTTGGGAGGGCCCACAGATACGCAGTATTTT. Its translation is CASSYSKGLGGPTDTQYF.

The chain carries TRBV7-9 and TRBJ2-7; no definite D call. Per germline, CDR1 SEHNR and CDR2 FQNEAQ (reference sequence). There are 14 residues in the CDR3. Trimming removed 3 bases at V and 0 bases at J, with 9 bases between. CDR3 protein: CASSFTVNSYEQYF. CDR3 sequence (DNA): TGTGCCAGCAGCTTCACAGTAAACTCCTACGAGCAGTACTTC.

The table lists this clonotype with many counts. The chain joins TRBV5-6 to TRBJ2-1, with D unclear. CDR1 and CDR2 (germline): SGHDT, YYEEEE. CDR3 size: 11 residues. The ends were cut back, 2 bases at V and 5 bases at J, with 2 bases in the middle. The CDR3 nucleotides are TGTGCCAGCAGCTTCCACAATGAGCAGTTCTTC. Translated, it gives CASSFHNEQFF. Based on the CDR3 plus reference TRBV5-6 and TRBJ2-1, the full variable domain is DAGVTQSPTHLIKTRGQQVTLRCSPKSGHDTVSWYQQALGQGPQFIFQYYEEEERQRGNFPDRFSGHQFPNYSSELNVNALLLGDSALYLCASSFHNEQFFGPGTRLTVL.

This chain uses TRBV12-3 or TRBV12-4 with TRBJ2-1, with 12 bases aligning to TRBD2. The J segment lost 14 bases and the V segment lost 2 bases, leaving 13 bases of the junction unmatched. The length of the CDR3 is 16 residues. In DNA, the CDR3 is TGTGCCAGCAGTTTACTAGCGGGAGGGACAATAAGTGAAGAGTTCTTC. Translated, it gives CASSLLAGGTISEEFF.

This clonotype appeared a few times. V usage is TRBV27 and J usage is TRBJ2-1, with 8 bases identical to TRBD2. The CDR3 extends over 12 amino acids. Trimming at V came to 8 bases and at J to 9 bases, leaving 6 bases not matched to a gene. Per the germline V gene, CDR1 is MNHEY and CDR2 is SMNVEV (reference sequence). The CDR3 is CASQISGSEQFF. The DNA for the CDR3 is TGTGCCAGCCAGATCAGCGGGAGTGAGCAGTTCTTC.

This clonotype has just a few counts. The chain recombines TRBV6-5 with TRBJ2-1, with 7 nucleotides matching TRBD1. The V segment lost 4 bases and the J segment 6 bases; nucleotides outside the gene matches: 3. This CDR3 comprises 13 residues. Germline-derived CDR1 and CDR2 are MNHEY and SVGAGI. CDR3 loop: CASSSPGGNEQFF. CDR3 nucleotide sequence: TGTGCCAGCAGTTCCCCAGGGGGCAATGAGCAGTTCTTC.

This clonotype turned up a few times. A much larger clone is a single base away; this may be a read error. This chain uses TRBV20-1 with TRBJ2-7; possible D gene TRBD2, 6 bases. There are 15 residues in the CDR3. Germline CDR1 and CDR2: DFQATT and SNEGSKA (reference sequence). Trimming removed 0 bases from V and 2 bases from J, with 14 bases in between. CDR3 residues: CSARDPGEATYEQYF. CDR3 in DNA: TGCAGTGCTAGAGATCCGGGGGAGGCTACCTACGAGCAGTACTTC.

This clonotype was detected many times. The chain links TRBV20-1 to TRBJ2-7; perhaps TRBD2 as D (6 bases). V dropped 6 bases and J dropped 4 bases, with 16 bases sitting between them. The CDR3 is 13 residues long. Germline-derived CDR1 and CDR2 are DFQATT and SNEGSKA (reference sequence). CDR3 sequence (DNA): TGCAGTGCCACGGACCTCCGGGGGTACGAGCAGTACTTC. It translates to CSATDLRGYEQYF.

The chain links TRBV5-1 to TRBJ2-3; D gene uncertain. V lost 2 bases, J lost 4 bases, and 5 bases lay in between. This CDR3 region has 12 residues. Germline V gene data show CDR1 as SGHRS and CDR2 as YFSETQ. CDR3 sequence (DNA): TGCGCCAGCAGCTTCACCGCAGATACGCAGTATTTT. Translated: CASSFTADTQYF.

This clonotype was detected ten times or more. The gene calls are TRBV5-1 and TRBJ2-2; no reliable D call. Looked up from germline, CDR1 is SGHRS and CDR2 is YFSETQ. Trimming took 4 bases from V and 5 from J, leaving 6 bases between them. The length of the CDR3 is 12 residues. The CDR3 spells CASSTPTGELFF. The DNA of the CDR3 is TGCGCCAGCAGCACCCCGACCGGGGAGCTGTTTTTT.

With respect to this clonotype: A read error may explain this, as a much larger clone is one base away. The chain joins TRBV7-6 to TRBJ2-3; D is uncertain. V shed 1 base and J shed 1 base, with 3 bases lying between them. Germline assignment: CDR1 SGHVS and CDR2 FNYEAQ. The CDR3 is 13 amino acids. The CDR3 DNA reads as TGTGCCAGCAGCTTAGAACGCACAGATACGCAGTATTTT. The encoded protein is CASSLERTDTQYF.

The chain has TRBV27 and TRBJ2-1, with D perhaps TRBD2 (5 bases). Germline V gene lookup returns CDR1 MNHEY and CDR2 SMNVEV (reference sequence). There are 16 residues in the CDR3. Between the trimmed V and J ends, which lost 2 bases and 4 bases, there was a span of 15 bases. The CDR3 DNA is TGTGCCAGCAGTTTAGTGGCGGGTCTCGATTACAATGAGCAGTTCTTC. Translated: CASSLVAGLDYNEQFF.